A selection of T cell receptor beta chains follows, all from one sample in a study of beta chain features in type 1 diabetes. Some clones are missing from TCRdb's copy, which holds only in-frame ones; the method was immunoSEQ multiplex PCR. The table shows some 900,000 clones, with roughly 16% occurring only once. The sequenced sample was naive CD4+ T cells from blood. The source is a woman under 30 in good health. Each CDR3 is given with its conserved first and last residue. A D gene is named only where the DNA matches it firmly. Part of the rows lack a size; the others show once, few, many or a class for expanded clones.

D gene,J gene,V gene,clone size,CDR3 DNA,CDR3 protein
TRBD1,TRBJ1-5,TRBV28,-,TGTGCCAGCAGAAACGCACAGGGGAACAATCAGCCCCAGCATTTT,CASRNAQGNNQPQHF
TRBD2,TRBJ2-3,TRBV13,-,TGTGCCAGCAGCCCGCTGGGACTAGCGGGAGGTCTTGTCACAGATACGCAGTATTTT,CASSPLGLAGGLVTDTQYF
-,TRBJ2-7,TRBV29-1,-,TGCAGCGCCACCTCGGCCAGGAACTCCTACGAGCAGTACTTC,CSATSARNSYEQYF
-,TRBJ2-1,TRBV11-2,-,TGTGCCAGCAGCTTAGTCCCGGGACCTAGGAAGTACAATGAGCAGTTCTTC,CASSLVPGPRKYNEQFF
TRBD2,TRBJ2-1,TRBV11-3,-,TGTGCCAGCAGCTTAGGAGGCGGGAGGGCGAGTGAGCAGTTCTTC,CASSLGGGRASEQFF
TRBD1,TRBJ2-1,TRBV28,-,TGTGCCAGCAGTCTTCCGGGACAGAACTACAATGAGCAGTTCTTC,CASSLPGQNYNEQFF
TRBD2,TRBJ2-1,TRBV15,-,TGTGCCACCAGCAGAGGGGGACTAGCGTCGGGTGAGCAGTTCTTC,CATSRGGLASGEQFF
-,TRBJ2-1,TRBV19,few,TGTGCCAGTAGTATATGGGGGGCGGTGTACAATGAGCAGTTCTTC,CASSIWGAVYNEQFF
TRBD1,TRBJ1-1,TRBV2,few,TGTGCCAGCACTAAAACCGGGACAGTCCATTTGAACACTGAAGCTTTCTTT,CASTKTGTVHLNTEAFF
TRBD2,TRBJ2-1,TRBV10-3,few,TGTGCCGGCGGGACTAGCCAATACAATGAGCAGTTCTTC,CAGGTSQYNEQFF
-,TRBJ2-5,TRBV5-6,-,TGTGCCAGCAGCTTGGCCTTCGAGACCCAGTACTTC,CASSLAFETQYF
-,TRBJ2-2,TRBV10-3,-,TGTGCCATCAAGTTCAGTCAGACCGGGGAGCTGTTTTTT,CAIKFSQTGELFF
-,TRBJ2-6,TRBV9,few,TGTGCCAGCTCTGGGGCCAACGTCCTGACTTTC,CASSGANVLTF
-,TRBJ2-7,TRBV10-3,few,TGTGCCATCAGTGAATATACAGGGACGGGCTACGAGCAGTACTTC,CAISEYTGTGYEQYF
-,TRBJ2-1,TRBV15,few,TGTGCCACCAGCAGATTGCGGACGAGCTCCTACAATGAGCAGTTCTTC,CATSRLRTSSYNEQFF
-,TRBJ2-7,TRBV7-9,few,TGTGCCAGCACCGCAGTACCCGCATCAAACTACGAGCAGTACTTC,CASTAVPASNYEQYF
-,TRBJ2-1,TRBV28,few,TGTGCCAGCAAAACCGAGGGGCACAATGAGCAGTTCTTC,CASKTEGHNEQFF
-,TRBJ2-6,TRBV7-2,-,TGTGCCAGCAGCCAAAACCCCGGAAGCTCTGGGGCCAACGTCCTGACTTTC,CASSQNPGSSGANVLTF
-,TRBJ2-1,TRBV18,few,TGTGCCAGCTCACCACCGGGTAGGGCAGAGCAGTTCTTC,CASSPPGRAEQFF
-,TRBJ2-7,TRBV6-6,few,TGTGCCAGCAGTTACGGACAGAGCTCCTACGAGCAGTACTTC,CASSYGQSSYEQYF
TRBD2,TRBJ2-7,TRBV7-2,few,TGTGCCAGCAGCTTAGGCCCTGGACTAGCGGGGGCCTCCTACGAGCAGTACTTC,CASSLGPGLAGASYEQYF
TRBD1,TRBJ1-2,TRBV5-5,-,TGTGCCAGCAGCTACGACAGGGTTCTCTATGGCTACACCTTC,CASSYDRVLYGYTF
-,TRBJ2-7,TRBV20-1,few,TGCAGTGCTATACCGGAGCACGAGCAGTACTTC,CSAIPEHEQYF
-,TRBJ2-3,TRBV4-3,few,TGCGCCAGCAGCCACCGAGGGGATACGCAGTATTTT,CASSHRGDTQYF
TRBD2,TRBJ2-1,TRBV7-3,-,TGTGCCAGCAGCTCTAGGACTAGCGGGAGCTCCTACAATGAGCAGTTCTTC,CASSSRTSGSSYNEQFF
-,TRBJ2-7,TRBV28,few,TGTGCCAGCAGGCATACCTACGAGCAGTACTTC,CASRHTYEQYF
TRBD1,TRBJ1-5,TRBV7-2,-,TGTGCCAGCAGACGGGGACAGGGCGGCAATCAGCCCCAGCATTTT,CASRRGQGGNQPQHF
TRBD2,TRBJ2-5,TRBV7-9,-,TGTGCCAGCAGCCGCCGCGTGACTAGCGGAAGTACCGCGGGAGAGACCCAGTACTTC,CASSRRVTSGSTAGETQYF
-,TRBJ2-6,TRBV13,-,TGTGCCAGCAGCTTAGGGTCTGGGGCCAACGTCCTGACTTTC,CASSLGSGANVLTF
-,TRBJ2-7,TRBV7-9,few,TGTGCCAGCAGCTTAGGGGATACCGGGCAGTACTTC,CASSLGDTGQYF
-,TRBJ2-5,TRBV18,-,TGTGCCAGCTCACCATTTGGGGTAGAGACCCAGTACTTC,CASSPFGVETQYF
-,TRBJ2-3,TRBV5-4,-,TGTGCCAGCAGCTTGGCCGGAAACAGGGCCACAGATACGCAGTATTTT,CASSLAGNRATDTQYF
TRBD1,TRBJ1-5,TRBV5-1,-,TGCGCCAGCAGCTTGTTTCCCGGGACAGGGGGCAGTCAGCCCCAGCATTTT,CASSLFPGTGGSQPQHF
TRBD2,TRBJ2-1,TRBV2,-,TGTGCCAGTAGTAGCGGGAGGCACAATGAGCAGTTCTTC,CASSSGRHNEQFF
-,TRBJ2-5,TRBV5-1,-,TGCGCCAGCAGCTTGAGCCTAGCTCAAGAGACCCAGTACTTC,CASSLSLAQETQYF
TRBD1,TRBJ2-4,TRBV10-3,-,TGTGCCATCAGAGACGAACAGGGGGAGAACATTCAGTACTTC,CAIRDEQGENIQYF
TRBD2,TRBJ2-2,TRBV27,few,TGTGCCAGCAGCCGGGTTGGGGGAGGGACGAACACCGGGGAGCTGTTTTTT,CASSRVGGGTNTGELFF
-,TRBJ2-2,TRBV5-1,few,TGCGCCAGCTCCCGAGGGGTAACCGGGGAGCTGTTTTTT,CASSRGVTGELFF
TRBD2,TRBJ2-1,TRBV14,few,TGTGCCAGCAGCCCCCGGGCGGGAGGCGTAAATGAGCAGTTCTTC,CASSPRAGGVNEQFF
TRBD2,TRBJ2-1,TRBV27,-,TGTGCCAGCAGTCTGGCATCATGGGGCGGGAGTTCAAGTGAGCAGTTCTTC,CASSLASWGGSSSEQFF
TRBD1,TRBJ2-1,TRBV19,few,TGTGCCACCCGATGGACAGGGGGTTTGAATGAGCAGTTCTTC,CATRWTGGLNEQFF